This TCR beta chain was observed in a study of radiotherapy plus CTLA-4 blockade in lung cancer. Looking at the study overall: Among all patients, 18% showed objective responses, while about 30% had disease control.

Germline assignment: CDR1 SGHTA and CDR2 FQGNSA. Between the trimmed V and J ends, which lost 1 base and 1 base, there was a span of 7 bases. The CDR3 covers 14 residues. On this clone itself: The antigen is not known. The sample has other DNA sequences that encode this CDR3 too.

Overall study results and limits: Blood TCR clones of tumor origin expanded after radiotherapy plus ipilimumab. Reported findings show early blood T cell clone dynamics, with interferon-beta, best predicted response.

Chemo-refractory metastatic non-small-cell lung cancer patients underwent focal radiation alongside CTLA-4 blockade with ipilimumab. Sequencing was performed with immunoSEQ multiplex PCR; in TCRdb, only in-frame clones are kept and a portion is missing. The sample includes fewer than 140,000 clones, 85% to 90% of them seen just once. The chain carries TRBV7-2 and TRBJ1-1; maybe TRBD1 (5 bases). The sequencing here drew on peripheral blood, taken from a patient treated with radiotherapy plus ipilimumab. This receptor was obtained from a human donor with non-small cell lung cancer that progressed on radiotherapy plus ipilimumab. Some clones in this sample may be carry-over from other donors' samples. The CDR3 DNA follows: TGTGCCAGCAGCTTAGTCGGGGGGAACACTGAAGCTTTCTTT. Translating gives CASSLVGGNTEAFF.